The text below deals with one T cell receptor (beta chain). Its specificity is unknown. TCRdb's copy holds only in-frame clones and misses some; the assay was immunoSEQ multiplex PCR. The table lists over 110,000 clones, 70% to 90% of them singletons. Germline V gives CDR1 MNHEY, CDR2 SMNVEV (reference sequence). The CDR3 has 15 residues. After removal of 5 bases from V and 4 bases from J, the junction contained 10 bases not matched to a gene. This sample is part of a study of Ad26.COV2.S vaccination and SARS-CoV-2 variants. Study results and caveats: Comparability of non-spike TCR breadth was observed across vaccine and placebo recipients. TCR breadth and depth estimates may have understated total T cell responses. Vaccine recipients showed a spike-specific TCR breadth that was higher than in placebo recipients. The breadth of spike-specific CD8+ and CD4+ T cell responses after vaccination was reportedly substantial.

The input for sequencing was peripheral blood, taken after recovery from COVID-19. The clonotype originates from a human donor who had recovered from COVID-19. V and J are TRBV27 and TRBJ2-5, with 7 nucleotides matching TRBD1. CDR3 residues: CASSHRQGGVETQYF. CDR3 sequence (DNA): TGTGCCAGCAGTCACCGACAGGGTGGCGTAGAGACCCAGTACTTC.